These 31 T cell receptor beta chains came from one sample sequenced in a study of CD8 T cells in ankylosing spondylitis. TCRdb used MiXCR to reprocess the 5' RACE reads, holding one entry per CDR3 protein. Of 150,000 to 200,000 distinct CDR3 sequences in the sample, 10% to 15% were seen once. Sequenced sample: blood, either unsorted or a sorted T cell fraction (not recorded which). These receptors were obtained from a female donor with ankylosing spondylitis or in good health (not recorded which).

To note about this clonotype: Possible read error: a much larger clone is one base away. This chain uses TRBV12-3 or TRBV12-4 with TRBJ2-7; 7 bases are a match to TRBD1. The CDR3 contains 14 residues. The CDR3 DNA is TGTGTCAGCAGTGACAGGGAATTTAGCCACGAGCAGTACTTC. It codes for CVSSDREFSHEQYF.

This clonotype was detected ten times or more. The rearrangement links TRBV28 to TRBJ2-1; TRBD2 aligns across 11 bases. The CDR3 covers 14 residues. Germline CDR1 reads MDHEN; CDR2 reads SYDVKM. V dropped 6 bases and J dropped 7; count of bases not matched to a gene: 5. CDR3 amino acids: CASRILAGENEQFF. Here the CDR3 DNA reads TGTGCCAGCAGAATACTAGCGGGAGAGAATGAGCAGTTCTTC. The variable domain in full, completed from reference TRBV28 and TRBJ2-1, reads DVKVTQSSRYLVKRTGEKVFLECVQDMDHENMFWYRQDPGLGLRLIYFSYDVKMKEKGDIPEGYSVSREKKERFSLILESASTNQTSMYLCASRILAGENEQFFGPGTRLTVL.

This clonotype has more than one count but fewer than ten. The gene calls are TRBV20-1 and TRBJ1-1; D is uncertain. Per germline, CDR1 DFQATT and CDR2 SNEGSKA (reference sequence). This CDR3 region has 13 residues. The CDR3: CAYRQSVNTEAFF. The CDR3 DNA follows: TGCGCCTACCGACAATCCGTGAACACTGAAGCTTTCTTT.

This clonotype was picked up many times. The chain uses TRBV10-3 and TRBJ2-1; D may be TRBD1 or TRBD2 (5 bases each). CDR3 length equals 12 residues. Trimming shortened V by 11 bases and J by 11 bases, and 19 bases separated the two germline ends. CDR1 is ENHRY, CDR2 SYGVKD, per germline. CDR3 amino acids: CASQPVGDQQFF. CDR3 coding DNA: TGTGCCTCACAGCCGGTGGGGGATCAGCAGTTCTTC.

This clonotype was recorded a few times. The chain is built from TRBV7-3 and TRBJ2-3, with 7 bases fitting TRBD2. Germline CDR1 is SGHTA and CDR2 is FQGTGA. The junction had 10 bases not matched to a gene; V was cut back by 4 bases and J by 3 bases. The CDR3 is 16 residues long. The CDR3 nucleotides are TGTGCCAGCAGCTCAAGGACTAGGGGAAGGACAGATACGCAGTATTTT. This gives the protein CASSSRTRGRTDTQYF.

The chain employs TRBV9 and TRBJ1-2; D uncertain. This CDR3 comprises 16 residues. Trimming took off 2 bases at V and 3 bases at J, with 17 bases between the two ends. Per the germline V gene, CDR1 is SGDLS and CDR2 is YYNGEE. In DNA form, the CDR3 reads TGTGCCAGCAGCGTCTCCCTTGGACCGAACGACTATGGCTACACCTTC. Residues: CASSVSLGPNDYGYTF.

This clonotype showed up many times. The V and J genes are TRBV27 and TRBJ2-1; TRBD2 agrees at 8 bases. Per the germline V gene, CDR1 is MNHEY and CDR2 is SMNVEV (reference sequence). The CDR3 extends over 18 amino acids. After removal of 6 bases from V and 1 base from J, the junction contained 14 bases not matched to a gene. Here the CDR3 reads CASSLSVTSGSSYNEQFF. CDR3 DNA sequence: TGTGCCAGCAGCTTAAGCGTCACAAGCGGGAGTTCCTACAATGAGCAGTTCTTC.

This clonotype appeared many times. The CDR3 DNA reads as TGCAGTGCCCGGACTAGCGGGCATAGCTACGAGCAGTACTTC. Residues: CSARTSGHSYEQYF. The gene calls are TRBV20-1 and TRBJ2-7; 11 bases line up with TRBD2. Germline CDR1 is DFQATT and CDR2 is SNEGSKA (reference sequence). Trimming at V came to 6 bases and at J to 3 bases, leaving 7 bases not matched to a gene. CDR3 length: 14 residues.

Many counts were recorded for this clonotype. The chain joins TRBV20-1 to TRBJ2-2; 7 bases are a match to TRBD2. V shed 1 base and J 5 bases; nucleotides not matched to a gene: 4. The CDR3 has 14 residues. Germline V gene sequence: CDR1 DFQATT, CDR2 SNEGSKA (reference sequence). The chain's CDR3 is CSARANSGTGELFF. CDR3 DNA: TGCAGTGCTAGAGCGAATAGCGGGACCGGGGAGCTGTTTTTT.

Only a few counts were recorded for this clonotype. The chain carries TRBV3-1 and TRBJ1-5; D remains ambiguous. The V end lost 0 bases, the J end lost 4 bases, and 7 bases lay between the germline ends. Germline V gene sequence: CDR1 LGHDT, CDR2 YNNKEL (reference sequence). The CDR3 is 14 residues long. Here the CDR3 DNA reads TGTGCCAGCAGCCAAGACGTGGTAAATCAGCCCCAGCATTTT. Amino acid sequence: CASSQDVVNQPQHF.

In its sample, this clonotype was seen many times. This chain links TRBV6-2 or TRBV6-3 with TRBJ2-1, with no clear D. The CDR3 has 13 residues. Germline V CDR1 and CDR2: MNHEY, SVGEGT. Deletions cut 4 bases from V and 15 bases from J, with 19 bases between. Here the CDR3 reads CASSSLSVGNGFF. Written as DNA, the CDR3 is TGTGCCAGCAGTTCCCTTTCGGTTGGGAATGGGTTCTTC.

The sample holds one count of this clonotype. This chain uses TRBV25-1 with TRBJ2-7, with 12 nucleotides matching TRBD2. Gene TRBJ2-1 matches the end of the DNA better, so the J call may be wrong. The CDR3 is 14 residues long. Germline lookup yields CDR1 MGHDK and CDR2 SYGVNS. The CDR3 nucleotides read TGTGCCAGCAGTGGGACTAGCGGGATATCCGAGCAGTTCTTC. Protein sequence: CASSGTSGISEQFF.

The rearrangement uses TRBV6-2 or TRBV6-3 and TRBJ2-2; no firm D call. V lost 4 bases to trimming and J lost 2 bases, with 11 bases between them. The V gene's germline CDR1 is MNHEY and CDR2 SVGEGT. The CDR3 is 15 amino acids. The CDR3 spells CASSSTGLNTGELFF. The CDR3 coding sequence is TGTGCCAGCAGTTCAACGGGTTTAAACACCGGGGAGCTGTTTTTT.

This clonotype occurred a few times. The chain is built from TRBV6-2 or TRBV6-3 and TRBJ1-6; 7 bases agree with TRBD1. CDR3 size: 15 residues. Per germline, CDR1 MNHEY and CDR2 SVGEGT. With V trimmed by 6 bases and J by 7 bases, 9 bases remained unmatched. The CDR3 region is CASRPPGQQNSPLHF. Here the CDR3 DNA reads TGTGCCAGCAGACCTCCGGGACAGCAGAATTCACCCCTCCACTTT.

This chain joins TRBV7-9 and TRBJ1-1; possibly TRBD1 for D (6 bases). Germline-derived CDR1 and CDR2 are SEHNR and FQNEAQ (reference sequence). V lost 5 bases and J lost 3, with 16 bases in between. This CDR3 spans 15 amino acids. CDR3 protein: CASSRQAPRDTEAFF. The CDR3 bases are TGTGCCAGCAGCCGACAGGCACCTAGGGACACTGAAGCTTTCTTT.

This chain connects TRBV7-2 to TRBJ1-6; D uncertain. The CDR3 has 15 residues. Germline CDR1 SGHTA, CDR2 FQGNSA. V lost 4 bases and J 4 bases, leaving 11 bases between the germline ends. This CDR3 is CASSSRGIYNSPLHF. In nucleotides, the CDR3 is TGTGCCAGCAGCTCGCGTGGGATTTATAATTCACCCCTCCACTTT.

V gene TRBV5-1 combines with J gene TRBJ2-5; tentatively, D is TRBD2 (5 bases). The germline V and J ends were trimmed by 4 bases and 3 bases, with 13 bases remaining between them. Germline-derived CDR1 and CDR2 are SGHRS and YFSETQ. The CDR3 extends over 14 amino acids. CDR3 nucleotides: TGCGCCAGCAGCGTGGAGACGGGGAAAGAGACCCAGTACTTC. Translated: CASSVETGKETQYF.

This clonotype was observed many times. The chain joins TRBV20-1 to TRBJ1-4; 8 bases map to TRBD1. Germline CDR1 DFQATT, CDR2 SNEGSKA (reference sequence). The CDR3 length is 13 residues. J lost 7 bases, V lost 0 bases, and 1 base had no gene match. Here the CDR3 reads CSARDRGPEKLFF. In DNA, the CDR3 is TGCAGTGCTAGAGACAGGGGGCCTGAAAAACTGTTTTTT.

This clonotype was detected only a few times. The V and J genes are TRBV30 and TRBJ2-7; tentatively, D is TRBD2 (6 bases). V was pared by 1 base and J by 0 bases, with 10 bases between. Germline V gene data show CDR1 as GTSNPN and CDR2 as SVGIG (reference sequence). The CDR3 has 14 amino acids. The chain's CDR3 is CAWSGDSISYEQYF. CDR3 in DNA: TGTGCCTGGAGTGGGGACTCCATCTCCTACGAGCAGTACTTC.

This clonotype was counted many times. The chain uses TRBV4-3 and TRBJ2-7; 8 positions match TRBD1. Germline V gene lookup returns CDR1 LGHNA and CDR2 YSLEER. Unmatched junction bases numbered 8, after V lost 4 bases and J lost 0 bases. This CDR3 is 16 amino acids long. Here the CDR3 reads CASSRSGTGSSYEQYF. The CDR3 coding sequence is TGCGCCAGCAGCCGTTCCGGGACAGGAAGCTCCTACGAGCAGTACTTC.

Note on this clonotype: The junction shows a germline mismatch at one end, possibly a read error. This chain uses TRBV6-2 or TRBV6-3 with TRBJ2-7; perhaps TRBD1 as D (5 bases). Germline V lookup: CDR1 MNHEY, CDR2 SVGEGT. This CDR3 is 12 amino acids long. CDR3 bases: TGTGCCAGCAGACAGGTCGTCTACGAGCAGCACTTC. Translating gives CASRQVVYEQHF.

This chain joins TRBV24-1 and TRBJ2-1; 10 bases are a match to TRBD1. The CDR3 runs to 15 residues. The germline V gene encodes CDR1 KGHDR and CDR2 SFDVKD. Trimming cost V 9 bases and J 8 bases; bases outside gene matches: 12. The CDR3 DNA follows: TGTGCCACCGGCCAGGACAGGGGGAGGTTAGATGAGCAGTTCTTC. Amino acids: CATGQDRGRLDEQFF.

This clonotype was counted only a few times. The chain combines TRBV7-2 with TRBJ2-7, with unresolved D. This CDR3 has 15 residues. Trimming took 4 bases from V and 5 from J, leaving 18 bases between them. Germline CDR1 is SGHTA and CDR2 is FQGNSA. CDR3 sequence: CASSSEVRFSNEQYF. The CDR3 DNA reads as TGTGCCAGCAGCTCAGAGGTCCGGTTTTCGAACGAGCAGTACTTC.

This clonotype was observed many times. The gene calls are TRBV5-1 and TRBJ2-5; 7 positions match TRBD1. Germline CDR1 is SGHRS and CDR2 is YFSETQ. The CDR3 totals 15 residues. V trimming: 4 bases; J trimming: 2 bases; junction bases outside the gene matches: 8. CDR3 bases: TGCGCCAGCAGCCCCGACGGACAGGAGCAAGAGACCCAGTACTTC. Protein product: CASSPDGQEQETQYF.

This clonotype was detected a few times. This rearrangement joins TRBV7-2 to TRBJ2-7, with D possibly matching TRBD1 (5 bases). CDR3 length: 14 residues. Trimming stripped 7 bases from V and 0 bases from J, with 13 bases between. Germline values: CDR1 SGHTA, CDR2 FQGNSA. The DNA for the CDR3 is TGTGCCAGCAAACTGGGGCGTTCCTCCTACGAGCAGTACTTC. Translation gives CASKLGRSSYEQYF.

This clonotype occurred many times. CDR3 amino acids: CASSPELAGGAREQFF. The CDR3 DNA is TGTGCCAGCAGCCCCGAACTAGCGGGAGGGGCCAGAGAGCAGTTCTTC. The chain uses TRBV7-3 and TRBJ2-1; the match to TRBD2 covers 13 bases. This CDR3 region has 16 residues. Germline CDR1 reads SGHTA; CDR2 reads FQGTGA. Losses at the gene ends were 5 bases for V and 10 bases for J; bases not matched to a gene: 11.

The chain joins TRBV4-2 to TRBJ2-1; D uncertain. With 0 bases removed from V and 0 bases from J, the gap between germline ends came to 9 bases. The CDR3 extends over 16 amino acids. Germline CDR1 LGHNA, CDR2 YNFKEQ. This CDR3 is CASSQDSSSSYNEQFF. CDR3 coding DNA: TGTGCCAGCAGCCAAGATAGTTCTAGCTCCTACAATGAGCAGTTCTTC.

A few counts support this clonotype. This chain connects TRBV6-4 to TRBJ2-1, with TRBD2 matching 7 bases. The junction had 17 bases not matched to a gene; V was cut back by 5 bases and J by 16 bases. Germline V lookup: CDR1 MRHNA, CDR2 SNTAGT. The CDR3 contains 14 residues. CDR3 in DNA: TGTGCCAGCAGTTCCAGATCGTTGGGCGGGAGTGTCTTCTTC. Translated, it gives CASSSRSLGGSVFF.

This clonotype was detected ten times or more. The V call is TRBV24-1, the J call TRBJ2-3; 7 nucleotides line up with TRBD1. CDR1 is KGHDR, CDR2 SFDVKD, per germline. This CDR3 has 17 residues. The trim removed 4 bases at V and 3 bases at J, leaving 12 bases unmatched. CDR3 bases: TGTGCCACCAGTGAGTTGACAGGGCTCGGAGGTACAGATACGCAGTATTTT. It codes for CATSELTGLGGTDTQYF.

This clonotype was recorded at least ten times. This rearrangement joins TRBV5-1 to TRBJ1-1, with no clear D. The ends were cut back, 1 base at V and 11 bases at J, with 15 bases in the middle. The length of the CDR3 is 13 residues. Germline assignment: CDR1 SGHRS and CDR2 YFSETQ. The CDR3 coding sequence is TGCGCCAGCAGCTTGAGAGCTCAAACCAGGGCTTTCTTT. Amino acids: CASSLRAQTRAFF.

This clonotype has a count of ten or more. The V gene is TRBV4-3, the J gene TRBJ2-3; D remains unclear. Between the trimmed V and J ends, which lost 4 bases and 6 bases, there was a span of 23 bases. This CDR3 has 17 amino acids. Germline V gives CDR1 LGHNA, CDR2 YSLEER. In DNA form, the CDR3 reads TGCGCCAGCAGCCCGCCCCCTCGGAGTCCCAGGTTGGATACGCAGTATTTT. This encodes CASSPPPRSPRLDTQYF.